This is a list of T cell receptor beta chains from one sample in a study of blood T cells in healthy people across ages. TCRdb recomputed calls from the 5' RACE reads with MiXCR, one row per CDR3 protein. The sample carries roughly 1.6 million distinct CDR3 sequences, roughly a third recorded once. Sequencing input: blood. The receptors were gathered from a woman in her 30s in good health. CDR3s include the opening cysteine and the closing phenylalanine or tryptophan. The D gene is left open where the match is weak. The size entry is marked missing in some rows and otherwise reads once, few, many or a size class.

abundance	v_gene	j_gene	d_gene	CDR3aa	CDR3nt
few	TRBV3-1	TRBJ1-1	.	CASRRTGTMEAEAFF	TGTGCCAGCAGACGAACTGGGACAATGGAGGCTGAAGCTTTCTTT
few	TRBV4-1	TRBJ1-2	.	CASSQVGSSYGYTF	TGCGCCAGCAGCCAAGTTGGCAGTAGCTATGGCTACACCTTC
few	TRBV20-1	TRBJ2-1	.	CSARWSGYEQFF	TGCAGTGCTAGGTGGTCGGGGTATGAGCAGTTCTTC
.	TRBV4-1	TRBJ2-6	.	CASSLGGRVGSVGANVLTF	TGCGCCAGCAGCCTTGGAGGCAGGGTGGGGTCGGTGGGGGCCAACGTCCTGACTTTC
few	TRBV6-1	TRBJ2-2	TRBD1	CASSRNLGQVNTGELFF	TGTGCCAGCAGCCGTAATTTGGGACAGGTTAACACCGGGGAGCTGTTTTTT
few	TRBV20-1	TRBJ2-3	.	CSAVDLTPPPDTQYF	TGCAGTGCTGTGGACCTAACGCCGCCCCCCGATACGCAGTATTTT
.	TRBV5-1	TRBJ1-1	TRBD1	CASSFLGQGGTEAFF	TGCGCCAGCAGCTTTTTGGGACAGGGGGGGACTGAAGCTTTCTTT
few	TRBV9	TRBJ2-3	TRBD2	CASSVVGSGGHTDTQYF	TGTGCCAGCAGCGTAGTTGGTAGCGGGGGACACACAGATACGCAGTATTTT
few	TRBV4-1	TRBJ2-3	TRBD1	CASSHAGQGYGDTQYF	TGCGCCAGCAGCCACGCGGGACAGGGGTATGGAGATACGCAGTATTTT
few	TRBV20-1	TRBJ2-1	TRBD2	CSARVSLADSYNEQFF	TGCAGTGCTAGAGTGTCCCTAGCGGACTCCTACAATGAGCAGTTCTTC
few	TRBV5-6	TRBJ2-3	TRBD2	CASSSGTSILNTQYF	TGTGCCAGCAGCTCCGGGACTAGCATTTTAAATACGCAGTATTTT
.	TRBV2	TRBJ2-7	.	CASSGRGPGVEQYF	TGTGCCAGCAGTGGTAGGGGGCCGGGGGTCGAGCAGTACTTC
few	TRBV6-1	TRBJ1-5	TRBD1	CASSEGTGGGNQPQHF	TGTGCCAGCAGTGAAGGGACAGGGGGAGGCAATCAGCCCCAGCATTTT
many	TRBV7-7	TRBJ2-3	TRBD2	CASSPGLAGTSGATQYF	TGTGCCAGCAGCCCGGGACTAGCGGGAACTTCAGGGGCGACGCAGTATTTT
few	TRBV6-5	TRBJ2-1	.	CASSPEPGPYRFF	TGTGCCAGCAGCCCTGAGCCGGGCCCCTACCGGTTCTTC
few	TRBV4-2	TRBJ2-2	.	CASSQVGGTGELFF	TGTGCCAGCAGCCAAGTAGGAGGCACCGGGGAGCTGTTTTTT
few	TRBV12-3/TRBV12-4	TRBJ2-7	.	CASSLIRGSNEQYF	TGTGCCAGCAGTCTAATCAGGGGTTCCAACGAGCAGTACTTC
few	TRBV6-5	TRBJ2-2	.	CASREEGHRELFF	TGTGCCAGCAGGGAAGAGGGGCACCGGGAGCTGTTTTTT
few	TRBV7-8	TRBJ2-7	.	CASSLGGFVYEQYF	TGTGCCAGCAGCTTAGGGGGGTTCGTGTACGAGCAGTACTTC
.	TRBV28	TRBJ1-1	.	CASSLVWGAGGNTEAFF	TGTGCCAGCAGTTTGGTTTGGGGGGCAGGTGGGAACACTGAAGCTTTCTTT
.	TRBV12-3/TRBV12-4	TRBJ2-1	.	CASSLATRDWYVSEQFF	TGTGCCAGCAGTTTAGCTACTCGGGACTGGTACGTTAGTGAGCAGTTCTTC
.	TRBV9	TRBJ1-2	TRBD1	CASSPTGERTLYGYTF	TGTGCCAGCAGCCCGACAGGGGAGAGAACCCTCTATGGCTACACCTTC
.	TRBV28	TRBJ2-5	TRBD1	CASKTGGETQYF	TGTGCCAGCAAGACAGGGGGAGAGACCCAGTACTTC
many	TRBV29-1	TRBJ2-1	.	CSVETLLYNEQFF	TGCAGCGTTGAAACCCTCCTCTACAATGAGCAGTTCTTC
many	TRBV7-9	TRBJ2-5	TRBD1	CASSSGTDRVETQYF	TGTGCCAGCAGCTCGGGAACGGACAGGGTGGAGACCCAGTACTTC
few	TRBV12-5	TRBJ2-1	TRBD2	CASGSSGGFYNEQFF	TGTGCTAGTGGTTCTAGCGGGGGCTTCTACAATGAGCAGTTCTTC
.	TRBV25-1	TRBJ1-2	.	CASSESSVPQGSNYGYTF	TGTGCCAGCAGTGAGTCCTCCGTCCCCCAGGGCTCTAACTATGGCTACACCTTC
many	TRBV4-1	TRBJ2-7	.	CASSPRELSYEQYF	TGCGCCAGCAGCCCGCGGGAACTCTCCTACGAGCAGTACTTC
.	TRBV28	TRBJ2-7	.	CASSPGGDTDYEQYF	TGTGCCAGCAGTCCAGGTGGGGACACAGACTACGAGCAGTACTTC
.	TRBV5-1	TRBJ2-7	TRBD2	CASSLGLAGYLEQYF	TGCGCCAGCAGCTTGGGACTAGCGGGATACCTCGAGCAGTACTTC
.	TRBV5-1	TRBJ2-5	TRBD2	CASSSDVAGGEETQYF	TGCGCCAGCAGCTCCGACGTAGCGGGGGGGGAAGAGACCCAGTACTTC
few	TRBV9	TRBJ2-7	TRBD2	CASSGSGRAGGEQYF	TGTGCCAGCAGCGGTTCGGGGAGGGCTGGTGGCGAGCAGTACTTC
many	TRBV7-3	TRBJ2-1	TRBD2	CASSAQAGGYNEQFF	TGTGCCAGCAGCGCCCAGGCGGGAGGATACAATGAGCAGTTCTTC
many	TRBV6-1	TRBJ2-5	TRBD1	CASSETGETQYF	TGTGCCAGCAGCGAGACAGGGGAGACCCAGTACTTC
few	TRBV25-1	TRBJ2-1	TRBD1	CASRLSGGDEQFF	TGTGCCAGCAGGCTATCAGGGGGAGATGAGCAGTTCTTC
.	TRBV10-3	TRBJ2-7	TRBD1	CAILSGQGPYEQYF	TGTGCCATCCTATCCGGACAGGGTCCCTACGAGCAGTACTTC
.	TRBV10-3	TRBJ2-1	.	CAISEMGDGDEQFF	TGTGCCATCAGTGAGATGGGGGACGGGGATGAGCAGTTCTTC
few	TRBV5-1	TRBJ2-3	TRBD2	CASSGGTSGRGADTQYF	TGCGCCAGCAGCGGAGGGACTAGCGGGAGAGGGGCAGATACGCAGTATTTT
.	TRBV7-9	TRBJ2-1	TRBD2	CASSFWSGGAGGQFF	TGTGCCAGCAGCTTCTGGAGCGGGGGGGCTGGAGGACAGTTCTTC
many	TRBV4-1	TRBJ2-7	.	CASSQVESGFEQYF	TGCGCCAGCAGCCAAGTTGAGTCTGGGTTCGAGCAGTACTTC
.	TRBV21-1	TRBJ2-3	.	CASTQGRQGPPYGTDTQYF	TGTGCCAGCACCCAGGGGAGACAGGGGCCACCCTACGGGACAGATACGCAGTATTTT
.	TRBV24-1	TRBJ2-1	.	CATSGTTGNEQFF	TGTGCCACCAGTGGCACTACGGGCAATGAGCAGTTCTTC
many	TRBV6-2/TRBV6-3	TRBJ1-2	.	CASSSGAGYGYTF	TGTGCCAGCAGTTCAGGGGCCGGCTATGGCTACACCTTC
.	TRBV20-1	TRBJ1-5	.	CSAGEGVGYSNQPQHF	TGCAGTGCTGGAGAAGGCGTGGGGTATAGCAATCAGCCCCAGCATTTT
.	TRBV20-1	TRBJ2-5	TRBD2	CSALSGIRETQYF	TGCAGTGCTCTTAGCGGGATTCGGGAGACCCAGTACTTC
once	TRBV7-9	TRBJ2-3	.	CASSLGLGGAGTDTQYF	TGTGCCAGCAGCTTAGGGTTGGGGGGAGCCGGCACAGATACGCAGTATTTT
once	TRBV18	TRBJ2-3	TRBD1	CASSPDRGPTNTQYF	TGTGCCAGCTCACCCGACAGGGGCCCCACGAATACGCAGTATTTT
.	TRBV7-9	TRBJ2-7	.	CASSPGQVPPSYEQYF	TGTGCCAGCAGCCCAGGGCAGGTTCCCCCCTCCTACGAGCAGTACTTC
.	TRBV4-2	TRBJ2-7	.	CASRHTSRGNYEQYF	TGTGCCAGCAGGCATACTAGCAGGGGCAACTACGAGCAGTACTTC
few	TRBV2	TRBJ2-1	.	CASTDGDLRLYNEQFF	TGTGCCAGCACCGACGGGGACCTAAGATTATACAATGAGCAGTTCTTC
.	TRBV5-1	TRBJ2-2	.	CASRGTSANTGELFF	TGCGCCAGCAGAGGGACGTCGGCGAACACCGGGGAGCTGTTTTTT
many	TRBV7-8	TRBJ2-1	TRBD2	CASSQLAGGPGNEQFF	TGTGCCAGCAGCCAGCTAGCGGGGGGGCCTGGCAATGAGCAGTTCTTC
few	TRBV2	TRBJ2-7	.	CASSEQTYEQYF	TGTGCCAGCAGTGAACAGACGTACGAGCAGTACTTC
few	TRBV4-2	TRBJ1-6	TRBD1	CASSPGPGQYNSPLHF	TGTGCCAGCAGCCCTGGTCCGGGACAGTATAATTCACCCCTCCACTTT
.	TRBV7-3	TRBJ2-1	.	CASSLNPASSYNEQFF	TGTGCCAGCAGCTTAAATCCGGCGAGCTCCTACAATGAGCAGTTCTTC
.	TRBV5-1	TRBJ2-6	TRBD2	CASSPAGLAQSGANVLTF	TGCGCCAGCAGCCCAGCGGGACTAGCGCAATCTGGGGCCAACGTCCTGACTTTC
.	TRBV20-1	TRBJ1-2	TRBD1	CSARDRRGLHYGYTF	TGCAGTGCTAGAGATCGAAGGGGGCTGCACTATGGCTACACCTTC
few	TRBV6-6	TRBJ2-2	.	CASSYSKGILNTGELFF	TGTGCCAGCAGTTACTCGAAAGGGATTCTCAACACCGGGGAGCTGTTTTTT
few	TRBV6-1	TRBJ1-2	.	CASSRDAYGYTF	TGTGCCAGCAGCCGGGACGCATATGGCTACACCTTC